What follows describes a single T cell receptor (beta chain). The antigen is unknown. Expansion with viral peptide pools was applied to antigen-specific CD4+ T cells by the ViraFEST assay prior to sequencing. Between days 9 and 11 of culture, CD4+ T cells were separated out. Two-dose vaccination with either BNT162b2 or mRNA-1273 was given to the participants. Vaccinees lacked prior SARS-CoV-2 infection and tested negative for nucleocapsid antibodies. Half the medium was replaced with IL-2 medium on days 3 and 7. The data are from a study of vaccination effects on CD4 cells after COVID-19. Study conclusions and caveats: Clones that were induced by infection or by vaccine showed marked contraction late after vaccination.

Trimming removed 3 bases from V and 7 bases from J, with 12 bases in between. The CDR3 totals 13 residues. Libraries were prepared by immunoSEQ multiplex PCR; TCRdb keeps only in-frame clonotypes and omits some of them. The sample includes approximately 61,000 clones, approximately 73% of them seen just once. This specimen was CD4+ T cells from PBMCs cultured with HCoV-229E spike peptides, taken after COVID-19 vaccination. This TCR derives from a human donor who received a COVID-19 vaccine. V is TRBV12-3 or TRBV12-4 and J is TRBJ1-1; the D gene is possibly TRBD1 (5 bases). CDR3 sequence (DNA): TGTGCCAGCAGTTTTTGGGGGATTAATGAAGCTTTCTTT. This codes for CASSFWGINEAFF.